The present TCR beta chain was sequenced within a study of post-analysis software for immune sequencing data. General study findings and limits: Controls' normalized Chao1 diversity significantly exceeded that of multiple sclerosis patients. Patients carried five TRBV segments more frequently than controls did, and TRBV5-6, TRBV5-1 and TRBV20-1 were among them. Strong co-clustering by F measure linked samples that shared a preparation batch.

Per germline, CDR1 DFQATT and CDR2 SNEGSKA (reference sequence). CDR3 length: 20 amino acids. The V segment lost 2 bases and the J segment 3 bases; nucleotides outside the gene matches: 20. This clonotype was observed a handful of times. Its antigen is unidentified. TCR beta cDNA libraries had unique molecular identifiers. Approximately 0.5 million cDNA molecules were recovered from an input of about 0.9 to 10 million T cells. Each CDR3 protein is one row after TCRdb ran MiXCR on the PCR reads. Among roughly 650,000 distinct CDR3 sequences listed, approximately 60% were seen once. Material: blood. The chain links TRBV20-1 to TRBJ2-3; 10 bases fit TRBD1. The receptor's source is a girl between 2 and 10 years old with multiple sclerosis. The CDR3 DNA is TGCAGTGCTAGACATAAAATCTCGGACAGGGGGACCATACGAACAGATACGCAGTATTTT. Its translation: CSARHKISDRGTIRTDTQYF.